This entry describes one T cell receptor (beta chain). CDR1 and CDR2 (germline): MGHRA, YSYEKL. V was shortened by 0 bases and J by 1 base, with 12 bases between the two germline ends. CDR3 length: 16 residues. The entry originates in a study of blood T cell repertoires in COVID-19. Looking at the study overall: Acute and convalescent COVID-19 specimens originated in the United States, Italy and Spain. Sample material is recorded as cDNA or gDNA derived from T cells, B-cell-depleted T cells, or PBMCs.

Source study methods: Amplification of reference gene primers was used by the study to estimate nucleated cell counts. Clones were read by immunoSEQ multiplex PCR, and TCRdb kept only the in-frame ones, dropping some. The V and J calls and the clone size are those of that table, but D and trimming were determined from the DNA. The data show 150,000 to 200,000 clones, around nine tenths seen once. V gene TRBV4-1 combines with J gene TRBJ2-5, with D hard to call. Sequencing was done on a sample of peripheral blood. The TCR was taken from a woman aged 18-30 years who had recovered from COVID-19. CDR3: CASSQDPPASQETQYF. Written as DNA, the CDR3 is TGCGCCAGCAGCCAAGATCCTCCAGCTAGCCAAGAGACCCAGTACTTC.